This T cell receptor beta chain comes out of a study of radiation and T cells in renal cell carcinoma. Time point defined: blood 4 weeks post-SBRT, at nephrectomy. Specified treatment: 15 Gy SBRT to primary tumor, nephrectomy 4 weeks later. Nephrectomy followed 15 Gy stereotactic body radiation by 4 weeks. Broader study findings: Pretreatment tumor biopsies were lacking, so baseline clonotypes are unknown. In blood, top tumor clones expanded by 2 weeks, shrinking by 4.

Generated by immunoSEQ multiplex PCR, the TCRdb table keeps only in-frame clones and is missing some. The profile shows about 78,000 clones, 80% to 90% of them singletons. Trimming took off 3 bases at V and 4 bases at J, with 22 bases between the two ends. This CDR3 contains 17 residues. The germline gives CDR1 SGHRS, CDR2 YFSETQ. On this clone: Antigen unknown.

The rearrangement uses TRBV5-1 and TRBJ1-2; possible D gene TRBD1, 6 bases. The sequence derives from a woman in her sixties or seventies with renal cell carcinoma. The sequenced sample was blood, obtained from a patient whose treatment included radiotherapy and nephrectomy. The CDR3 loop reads CASSSSQGGAGIYGYTF. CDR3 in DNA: TGCGCCAGCAGCTCCTCCCAAGGGGGGGCCGGGATCTATGGCTACACCTTC.